This T cell receptor (beta chain) was identified in a study of blood T cell repertoires in COVID-19. Study-wide background: COVID-19 samples, acute and convalescent, were from the United States, Italy and Spain. PBMCs, B-cell-depleted T cells, or T cells were the source of the cDNA or gDNA that made up the material.

Per the study methods: Reference gene primer amplification yielded estimated nucleated cell counts. Clones were sequenced by immunoSEQ multiplex PCR, and TCRdb holds only the in-frame ones, with some missing. That table supplies the V and J calls and clone size; D and trimming were determined from the DNA. The sample shows 150,000 to 200,000 clones, about 81% of them seen only once. CDR1 is LGHNA, CDR2 YNFKEQ, per germline. The CDR3 is 15 residues long. Trimming took off 0 bases at V and 7 bases at J, with 15 bases between the two ends. Source material: peripheral blood. The rearrangement uses TRBV4-2 and TRBJ1-2; no definite D call. This TCR was sampled from a woman over 75 with acute or convalescent COVID-19. The CDR3 sequence: CASSQEAGRSGGYTF. In DNA form, the CDR3 reads TGTGCCAGCAGCCAAGAAGCGGGTCGATCGGGTGGCTACACCTTC.